The clone carrying this TCR beta chain was seen a single time. This record comes from a study of blood T cell repertoires in COVID-19. Study in general: PBMCs, B-cell-depleted T cells, or T cells provided the cDNA or gDNA that made up the material.

Original processing methods: Reference gene primer amplification gave estimated nucleated cell counts. Some clones are missing from TCRdb's copy, which holds only in-frame ones; the method was immunoSEQ multiplex PCR. For V, J and clone size, that table is used; D and trimming come from the DNA. The sample yields approximately 240,000 clones, 84% seen once. V lost 0 bases, J lost 4 bases, and 16 bases lay in between. CDR3 length: 16 residues. In germline, CDR1 is SGHAT, CDR2 FQNNGV. The gene calls are TRBV11-2 and TRBJ2-7; D gene uncertain. The sample taken for sequencing was peripheral blood. The origin of this receptor is a woman aged 60 to 75 with acute or convalescent COVID-19. CDR3 nucleotides: TGTGCCAGCAGCTTAGACCTCCCGGGTACGAGGTACGAGCAGTACTTC. Protein sequence: CASSLDLPGTRYEQYF.